These T cell receptor beta chains were read from a single sample in a study of T cells in Graves' hyperthyroidism and ophthalmopathy. TCRdb ran MiXCR on the multiplex PCR reads and lists one entry per CDR3 protein. The sample shows around 610,000 distinct CDR3 sequences, 14% to 15% of them seen only once. The sequenced sample was blood. The source is a woman between 35 and 50 years old with Graves' ophthalmopathy. Both conserved end residues are part of each CDR3. The D gene is left open where the match is weak. For some rows the clone size is stated as once, few or many, or as a class when expanded; others skip it.

size	D	V	J	DNA	CDR3
many	NA	TRBV30	TRBJ1-3	TGTGCCTGGAGTGCTTACAGGGTTGGAAACACCATATATTTT	CAWSAYRVGNTIYF
many	NA	TRBV6-5	TRBJ2-7	TGTGCCAGCAGTTACTCCGCAGTAGACGAGCAGTACTTC	CASSYSAVDEQYF
many	NA	TRBV19	TRBJ2-2	TGTGCCAGCCGGACTACCAACGGGGAGCTGTTTTTT	CASRTTNGELFF
many	NA	TRBV11-3	TRBJ1-5	TGTGCCAGCAGCTTACGGTCCCCTACGAATCAGCCCCAGCATTTT	CASSLRSPTNQPQHF
many	NA	TRBV30	TRBJ1-5	TGTGCCTGGAGTGGGGGAGGGACTCAGCCCCAGCATTTT	CAWSGGGTQPQHF
many	TRBD1	TRBV7-2	TRBJ1-3	TGTGCCAGCAGCTCGGGACAGATGGTGGGCATATATTTT	CASSSGQMVGIYF
NA	NA	TRBV6-2/TRBV6-3	TRBJ2-2	TGTGCCAGCAGCAGGGTACCCCGCGCCGGGGAGCTGTTTTTT	CASSRVPRAGELFF
many	NA	TRBV6-1	TRBJ2-7	TGTGCCAGCAGCATCTATAGGGCGGTTACCTACGAGCAGTACTTC	CASSIYRAVTYEQYF
many	NA	TRBV2	TRBJ1-5	TGTGCCAGCAGTGTTGACGGGAATCAGCCCCAGCATTTT	CASSVDGNQPQHF
NA	NA	TRBV5-1	TRBJ2-5	TGCGCCAGCAGCTTAGAGGCCTCCACCCCCGAGACCCAGTACTTC	CASSLEASTPETQYF
many	NA	TRBV15	TRBJ1-2	TGTGCCACCAGCATAGAATCCGGAGACACGGACTATGGCTACACCTTC	CATSIESGDTDYGYTF
NA	NA	TRBV20-1	TRBJ2-5	TGCAGTGCTGTCAAGGCCGGGCTGCGGGAGACCCAGTACTTC	CSAVKAGLRETQYF
many	NA	TRBV6-5	TRBJ2-7	TGTGCCAGCAGTAGCCGAGGCAGGGCGCACGAGCAGTACTTC	CASSSRGRAHEQYF
many	TRBD2	TRBV20-1	TRBJ2-7	TGCAGTGCAAGGCCCACTAGCGGGATCCCCTACGAGCAGTACTTC	CSARPTSGIPYEQYF
NA	NA	TRBV15	TRBJ1-2	TGTGCCACCAGCAGAGATGTGCCTAATAAGTCATTC	CATSRDVPNKSF
many	TRBD1	TRBV6-2/TRBV6-3	TRBJ1-3	TGTGCCAGCAGTTACGGGACAGGGGGCAGCGCTGGAAACACCATATATTTT	CASSYGTGGSAGNTIYF
many	NA	TRBV2	TRBJ1-2	TGTGCCAGCAGTATCCTGGGGGGCTTCTATGGCTACACCTTC	CASSILGGFYGYTF
NA	NA	TRBV27	TRBJ1-5	TGTGCCAGCAGCCAACAGGGTTTTTCTAGCAATCAGCCCCAGCATTTT	CASSQQGFSSNQPQHF
many	TRBD1	TRBV12-3/TRBV12-4	TRBJ2-7	TGTGCCAGCAGTACCTCCGGGACAGACTCCTACGAGCAGTACTTC	CASSTSGTDSYEQYF
many	NA	TRBV19	TRBJ1-5	TGTGCCAGTGGAACTTGGACAGCTAGCAATCAGCCCCAGCATTTT	CASGTWTASNQPQHF
many	NA	TRBV20-1	TRBJ2-7	TGCAGTGCTAGAGATCTTGGACAAGTCTACGAGCAGTACTTC	CSARDLGQVYEQYF
many	TRBD1	TRBV6-2/TRBV6-3	TRBJ2-5	TGTGCCAGCAGTACCCCCGGACAGGGCAGATCTAAAGAGACCCAGTACTTC	CASSTPGQGRSKETQYF
NA	TRBD2	TRBV12-3/TRBV12-4	TRBJ2-5	TGTGCCAGCAGTTTATGGAGCGGGAGGGCCGGGGGAGAGACCCAGTACTTC	CASSLWSGRAGGETQYF
many	NA	TRBV6-5	TRBJ1-1	TGTGCCAGCAGCCCCTCGGACGGGAAAGCTTTCTTT	CASSPSDGKAFF
many	TRBD1	TRBV12-5	TRBJ1-2	TGTGCTAGTGGACCGACAGGGATGGAGGGCTACACCTTC	CASGPTGMEGYTF
few	NA	TRBV4-2	TRBJ1-2	TGTGCCAGCAGCCAAGATCATGGCCCGGGGCGGAGAAGCTATGGCTACACCTTC	CASSQDHGPGRRSYGYTF
many	TRBD1	TRBV10-2	TRBJ2-2	TGCGCCAGCAGGGACAGGGCTCGTGCGAACACCGGGGAGCTGTTTTTT	CASRDRARANTGELFF
few	NA	TRBV4-1	TRBJ2-5	TGCGCCAGCAGCCTAACAACTTCACCAAAAGAGACCCAGTACTTC	CASSLTTSPKETQYF
many	NA	TRBV2	TRBJ1-2	TGTGCCAGCAGTGTCGGCAGGGGATACGGTGGCTACACCTTC	CASSVGRGYGGYTF
few	NA	TRBV3-1	TRBJ2-5	TGTGCCAGCAGCCAAGATAACGGGAGAGAGACCCAGTACTTC	CASSQDNGRETQYF
many	TRBD2	TRBV29-1	TRBJ2-5	TGCAGCGGGATTGAGCGGGGGGGGGAGACCCAGTACTTC	CSGIERGGETQYF
many	TRBD2	TRBV6-1	TRBJ2-7	TGTGCCAGCAGACTAGCGGGAGACTACGAGCAGTACTTC	CASRLAGDYEQYF
NA	TRBD1	TRBV6-5	TRBJ2-2	TGTGCCAGCAGTTCGGGACAGGGGATTTCCGGGGAGCTGTTTTTT	CASSSGQGISGELFF
few	NA	TRBV6-2/TRBV6-3	TRBJ1-2	TGTGCCAGCAGTTACTTCGGACAGTCCTATGGCTACACCTTC	CASSYFGQSYGYTF
many	NA	TRBV6-2/TRBV6-3	TRBJ2-7	TGTGCCAGCAGTTACTCCCCCGACCCCACGCTCCCCCGAACTTGGGCCGAGCAGTACTTC	CASSYSPDPTLPRTWAEQYF
few	TRBD2	TRBV20-1	TRBJ2-1	TGCAGTGCTAGAGACCTCACTAGCGGGAGTTACAATGAGCAGTTCTTC	CSARDLTSGSYNEQFF
many	TRBD2	TRBV7-9	TRBJ2-5	TGTGCCAGCAGCTTAGGCGGGGCGGGGGAAGAGACCCAGTACTTC	CASSLGGAGEETQYF
many	NA	TRBV30	TRBJ1-4	TGTGCCTGGAGTGTACAAGCGACAGCAACTAATGAAAAACTGTTTTTT	CAWSVQATATNEKLFF
many	NA	TRBV12-3/TRBV12-4	TRBJ2-7	TGTGCCAGCAGGTCCACAGGGAGGTGGGTTGACTACGAGCAGTACTTC	CASRSTGRWVDYEQYF
few	NA	TRBV12-3/TRBV12-4	TRBJ2-7	TGTGCCAGCAGTTTAGTCAGTAATGAGCAGTACTTC	CASSLVSNEQYF
many	TRBD1	TRBV20-1	TRBJ1-1	TGCAGTGCTCTCAGGACAGGAATGAACACTGAAGCTTTCTTT	CSALRTGMNTEAFF
many	NA	TRBV28	TRBJ1-3	TGTGCCAGCAGTTCGACCCCCCAGGGAGATGGAAACACCATATATTTT	CASSSTPQGDGNTIYF
few	NA	TRBV5-1	TRBJ1-1	TGCGCCAGCAGCCAAGACCCGGGGGGTTGGGTGAGGAACACTGAAGCTTTCTTT	CASSQDPGGWVRNTEAFF
many	NA	TRBV28	TRBJ1-3	TGTGCCAGCAGTTCAGGGTTTGCTGGAAACACCATATATTTT	CASSSGFAGNTIYF
few	NA	TRBV15	TRBJ1-3	TGTGCCACCAGCAGACCGGAATCCTCTGGAAACACCATATATTTT	CATSRPESSGNTIYF
NA	TRBD2	TRBV18	TRBJ2-3	TGTGCCAGCTCACCACCGCCTAGCGGGGTAGCAGATACGCAGTATTTT	CASSPPPSGVADTQYF
NA	NA	TRBV7-2	TRBJ2-1	TGTGCCAGCAGCTCGTCAACAAGGATATACAATGAGCAGTTCTTC	CASSSSTRIYNEQFF
many	NA	TRBV28	TRBJ2-7	TGTGCCAGCAGAGTCCAGGGGGGACCCTACGAGCAGTACTTC	CASRVQGGPYEQYF